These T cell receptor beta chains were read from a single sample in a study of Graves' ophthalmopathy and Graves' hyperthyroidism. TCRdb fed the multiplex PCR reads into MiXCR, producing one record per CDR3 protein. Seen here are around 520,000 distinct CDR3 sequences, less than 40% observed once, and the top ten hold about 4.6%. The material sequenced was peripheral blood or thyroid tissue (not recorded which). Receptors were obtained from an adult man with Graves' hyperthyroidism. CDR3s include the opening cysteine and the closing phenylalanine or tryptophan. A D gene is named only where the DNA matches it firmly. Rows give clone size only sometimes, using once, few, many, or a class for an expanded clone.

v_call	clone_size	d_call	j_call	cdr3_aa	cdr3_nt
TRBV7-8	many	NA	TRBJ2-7	CASSSQTGVEQYF	TGTGCCAGCAGCTCCCAAACAGGTGTCGAGCAGTACTTC
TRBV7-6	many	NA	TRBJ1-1	CASSLTRDGNTEAFF	TGTGCCAGCAGCTTGACCCGGGACGGCAACACTGAAGCTTTCTTT
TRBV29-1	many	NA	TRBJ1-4	CSVKFRGEKLFF	TGCAGCGTTAAATTTCGGGGCGAAAAACTGTTTTTT
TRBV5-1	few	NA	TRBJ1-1	CASSLAPQTTNTEAFF	TGCGCCAGCAGCTTGGCCCCACAGACTACCAACACTGAAGCTTTCTTT
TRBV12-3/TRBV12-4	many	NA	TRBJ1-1	CASSLGPMNTEAFF	TGTGCCAGCAGCTTAGGGCCCATGAACACTGAAGCTTTCTTT
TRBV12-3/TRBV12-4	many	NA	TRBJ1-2	CASHSQGSYGYTF	TGTGCCAGCCATTCCCAGGGGAGCTATGGCTACACCTTC
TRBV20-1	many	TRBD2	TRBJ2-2	CSARGGSGTGELFF	TGCAGTGCTAGAGGCGGGAGTGGCACCGGGGAGCTGTTTTTT
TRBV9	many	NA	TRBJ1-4	CASSVSWGDNEKLFF	TGTGCCAGCAGCGTATCCTGGGGGGATAATGAAAAACTGTTTTTT
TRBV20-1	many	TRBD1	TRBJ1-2	CSAKNRGDYGYTF	TGCAGTGCTAAGAACAGGGGGGACTATGGCTACACCTTC
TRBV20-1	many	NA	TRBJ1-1	CSAPMGGSYTEAFF	TGCAGTGCCCCTATGGGAGGCTCGTACACTGAAGCTTTCTTT
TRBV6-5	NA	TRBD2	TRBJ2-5	CASSPGLAGGGETQCF	TGTGCCAGCAGCCCCGGACTAGCGGGAGGTGGGGAGACCCAGTGCTTC
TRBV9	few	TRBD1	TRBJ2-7	CASSLVQGVEQYF	TGTGCCAGCAGCTTAGTACAGGGGGTAGAGCAGTACTTC
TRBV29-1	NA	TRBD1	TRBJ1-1	CSVEDVGSGGVGTEAFF	TGCAGCGTTGAAGATGTCGGGTCAGGGGGGGTCGGCACTGAAGCTTTCTTT
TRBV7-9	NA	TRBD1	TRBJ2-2	CASSRPGQATGELFF	TGTGCCAGCAGCAGGCCGGGACAGGCCACCGGGGAGCTGTTTTTT
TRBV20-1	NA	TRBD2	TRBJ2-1	CSARPRGRALNEQFF	TGCAGTGCTAGACCTCGCGGGAGGGCTCTCAATGAGCAGTTCTTC
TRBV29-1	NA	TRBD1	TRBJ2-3	CSVEGQDPTTDTQYF	TGCAGCGTGGAAGGACAGGACCCTACCACAGATACGCAGTATTTT
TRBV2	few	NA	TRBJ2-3	CASSGTQLARGFTDTQYF	TGTGCCAGCAGTGGCACCCAACTAGCTAGGGGATTCACAGATACGCAGTATTTT
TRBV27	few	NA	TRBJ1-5	CASSINRVNQPQHF	TGTGCCAGCAGTATAAACAGGGTTAATCAGCCCCAGCATTTT
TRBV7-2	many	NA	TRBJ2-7	CASSLGAFDYEQYF	TGTGCCAGCAGCTTAGGCGCGTTTGACTACGAGCAGTACTTC
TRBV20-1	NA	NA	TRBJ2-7	CSARSPLDTIGEQYF	TGCAGTGCTAGATCCCCTTTGGACACCATCGGCGAGCAGTACTTC
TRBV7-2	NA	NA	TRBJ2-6	CATQASGGAGANVLTF	TGTGCCACCCAAGCGTCGGGGGGCGCCGGGGCCAACGTCCTGACTTTC
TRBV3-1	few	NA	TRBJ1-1	CASSRTRGNTEAFF	TGTGCCAGCAGCCGGACCAGGGGGAACACTGAAGCTTTCTTT
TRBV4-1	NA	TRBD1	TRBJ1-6	CASSQVAGGENSPLHF	TGCGCCAGCAGCCAAGTAGCAGGGGGTGAGAATTCACCCCTCCACTTT
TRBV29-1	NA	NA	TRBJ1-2	CSVRGGGIFYGYTF	TGCAGCGTTCGAGGGGGAGGGATTTTCTATGGCTACACCTTC
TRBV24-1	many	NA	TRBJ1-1	CATSDGGNTEAFF	TGTGCCACCAGTGACGGGGGTAACACTGAAGCTTTCTTT
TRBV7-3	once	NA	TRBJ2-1	CASSQEIYNEQFF	TGTGCCAGCAGCCAAGAAATCTACAATGAGCAGTTCTTC
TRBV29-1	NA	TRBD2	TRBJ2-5	CSVAGGVVAETQYF	TGCAGCGTTGCGGGAGGGGTAGTGGCCGAGACCCAGTACTTC
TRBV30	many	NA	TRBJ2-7	CAWSRSPYEQYF	TGTGCCTGGAGTCGTTCTCCCTACGAGCAGTACTTC
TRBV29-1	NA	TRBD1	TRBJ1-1	CSVPGQANTEAFF	TGCAGCGTTCCTGGACAGGCAAACACTGAAGCTTTCTTT
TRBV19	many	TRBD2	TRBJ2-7	CASSTSGTSDEQYF	TGTGCCAGTAGTACATCCGGGACTAGCGACGAGCAGTACTTC
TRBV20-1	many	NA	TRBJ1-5	CSARTNSLRDSNQPQHF	TGCAGTGCTAGAACTAATAGCTTGAGGGATAGCAATCAGCCCCAGCATTTT
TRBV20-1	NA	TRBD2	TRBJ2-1	CSASYGGDDDEQFF	TGCAGTGCTAGTTATGGGGGGGACGACGATGAGCAGTTCTTC
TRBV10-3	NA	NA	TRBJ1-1	CATSAGHSNTEAFF	TGTGCCACCTCAGCGGGACATTCGAACACTGAAGCTTTCTTT
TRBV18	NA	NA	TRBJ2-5	CASSPTRTEETQYF	TGTGCCAGCTCACCAACAAGGACAGAAGAGACCCAGTACTTC
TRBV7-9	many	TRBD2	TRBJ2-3	CASSERAGGTDTQYF	TGTGCCAGCAGCGAAAGAGCGGGGGGCACAGATACGCAGTATTTT
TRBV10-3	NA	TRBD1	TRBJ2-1	CAIRTDRATYNEQFF	TGTGCCATCAGGACCGACAGGGCCACCTACAATGAGCAGTTCTTC
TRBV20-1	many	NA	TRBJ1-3	CSARDPTGRSGNTIYF	TGCAGTGCTAGAGACCCTACAGGGCGCTCTGGAAACACCATATATTTT
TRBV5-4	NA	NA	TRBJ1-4	CASSLQGGFGEKLFF	TGTGCCAGCAGCTTACAAGGGGGTTTTGGTGAAAAACTGTTTTTT
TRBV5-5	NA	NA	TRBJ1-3	CASRTGYGNTIYF	TGCGCCAGCAGAACAGGTTATGGAAACACCATATATTTT
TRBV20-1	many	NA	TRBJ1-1	CSARDGYPEAFF	TGCAGTGCTAGAGATGGATATCCTGAAGCTTTCTTT
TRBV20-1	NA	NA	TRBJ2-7	CSALDGGRLYEQYF	TGCAGTGCCCTGGACGGGGGTAGGCTCTACGAGCAGTACTTC
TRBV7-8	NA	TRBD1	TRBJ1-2	CASPRDRANYGYTF	TGTGCTAGTCCCCGGGACAGGGCTAACTATGGCTACACCTTC
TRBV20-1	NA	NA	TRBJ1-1	CSARHLLRAEAFF	TGCAGTGCTAGACACCTCCTTAGGGCTGAAGCTTTCTTT
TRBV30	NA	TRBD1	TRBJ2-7	CAWSIRTGHEGQYF	TGTGCCTGGAGTATACGGACAGGGCACGAAGGGCAGTACTTC
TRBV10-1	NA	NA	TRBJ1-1	CARDTEAFF	TGCGCCAGGGACACTGAAGCTTTCTTT
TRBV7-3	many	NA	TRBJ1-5	CASSEGPQHF	TGTGCCAGCTCTGAGGGGCCCCAGCATTTT
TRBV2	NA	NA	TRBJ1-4	CASNEGEKLFF	TGCGCCAGCAATGAAGGTGAAAAACTGTTTTTT
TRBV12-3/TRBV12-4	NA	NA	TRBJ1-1	CAGSFHTEAFF	TGTGCCGGCAGTTTTCACACTGAAGCTTTCTTT
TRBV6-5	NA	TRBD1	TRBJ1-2	CASSPAGGGTGAALYGYTF	TGTGCCAGCAGCCCTGCGGGTGGCGGGACAGGGGCTGCATTATATGGCTACACCTTC
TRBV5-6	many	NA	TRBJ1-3	CASSLGQGRNTIYF	TGTGCCAGCAGCTTGGGGCAGGGGCGAAACACCATATATTTT
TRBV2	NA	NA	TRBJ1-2	CASSATIPGQPSNYGYTF	TGTGCCAGCAGTGCCACAATCCCGGGACAACCCTCTAACTATGGCTACACCTTC
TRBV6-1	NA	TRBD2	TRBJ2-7	CASSGEGAVPYEQYF	TGTGCCAGCAGTGGGGAGGGAGCGGTTCCCTACGAGCAGTACTTC
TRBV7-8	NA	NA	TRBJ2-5	CASSSLVAGAQETQYF	TGTGCCAGCAGCTCATTGGTCGCGGGGGCCCAAGAGACCCAGTACTTC
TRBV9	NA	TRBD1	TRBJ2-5	CASREKTGGEVAAETQYF	TGTGCCAGCAGGGAGAAGACAGGGGGCGAGGTAGCCGCAGAGACCCAGTACTTC
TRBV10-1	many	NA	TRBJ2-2	CASSQDPTGELFF	TGCGCCAGCAGCCAGGACCCCACCGGGGAGCTGTTTTTT
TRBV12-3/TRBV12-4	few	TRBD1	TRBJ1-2	CASSFQGGAYGYTF	TGTGCCAGCAGTTTCCAAGGGGGCGCTTATGGCTACACCTTC
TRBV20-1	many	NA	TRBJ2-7	CSARDRLGNYEQYF	TGCAGTGCTAGAGATAGGCTAGGGAACTACGAGCAGTACTTC
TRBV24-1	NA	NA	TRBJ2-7	CATSDSSVGYEQYF	TGTGCCACCAGTGATTCTAGCGTCGGCTACGAGCAGTACTTC
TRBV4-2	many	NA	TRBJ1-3	CASRPLWRGNTIYF	TGTGCCAGCAGACCCTTGTGGCGTGGAAACACCATATATTTT
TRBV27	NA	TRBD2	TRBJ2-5	CASSLSASGIETQYF	TGTGCCAGCAGTTTATCGGCTAGCGGGATAGAGACCCAGTACTTC